The 15 T cell receptor beta chains below all came from one sample that was sequenced in a study of beta chain features in type 1 diabetes. Of the isolated RNA, all was reverse transcribed, and so the sequenced material was expressed TCRB transcripts. Using immunoSEQ multiplex PCR, the repertoire was profiled, and TCRdb retains in-frame clones only, with some absent. Of hundreds of thousands of clones in the sample, approximately 30% were seen once. Material for sequencing was naive CD4+ T cells from blood. All receptors derive from a man aged 18 to 35 in good health.

The rearrangement uses TRBV9 and TRBJ2-3; no clear D gene. CDR1 SGDLS and CDR2 YYNGEE come from the germline V gene. The CDR3 consists of 12 residues. V gave up 0 bases and J gave up 4 bases, with 3 bases separating them. CDR3: CASSVASDTQYF. The CDR3 coding sequence is TGTGCCAGCAGCGTAGCTTCAGATACGCAGTATTTT.

The chain joins TRBV27 to TRBJ2-5; a possible D gene is TRBD2 (7 bases). Germline-derived CDR1 and CDR2 are MNHEY and SMNVEV (reference sequence). This CDR3 is 15 amino acids long. V lost 5 bases to trimming and J lost 2 bases, with 15 bases between them. As DNA, the CDR3 is TGTGCCAGCAGTCCCGGAGGGAGGGGGCAAGAGACCCAGTACTTC. Translation: CASSPGGRGQETQYF.

Comments on this clone: In the same sample, other DNA sequences code for this CDR3. The CDR3 sequence: CASRASGANVLTF. DNA for the CDR3: TGTGCCAGCCGGGCCTCCGGGGCCAACGTCCTGACTTTC. The chain joins TRBV7-2 to TRBJ2-6; D remains ambiguous. Germline lookup yields CDR1 SGHTA and CDR2 FQGNSA. V was trimmed by 8 bases and J by 4 bases, leaving 9 bases between them. CDR3 length: 13 residues.

CDR3: CASSSVGGRRELFF. The CDR3 nucleotides are TGTGCCAGCAGCTCCGTAGGCGGTCGGCGGGAGCTGTTTTTT. The J gene is TRBJ2-2, the V gene TRBV7-9, with unresolved D. This CDR3 has 14 residues. Germline CDR1 SEHNR, CDR2 FQNEAQ (reference sequence). Trimming removed 4 bases at V and 9 bases at J, with 15 bases between.

This chain connects TRBV18 to TRBJ2-1; 8 bases agree with TRBD2. This CDR3 has 17 residues. V lost 2 bases, J lost 1 base, and 7 bases stayed unmatched. CDR1 is KGHSH and CDR2 is LQKENI in the germline V gene. CDR3 sequence: CASSPSAGVRSYNEQFF. The CDR3 DNA follows: TGTGCCAGCTCACCATCAGCGGGAGTTAGGTCCTACAATGAGCAGTTCTTC.

This clone was seen only a few times. This sequence joins TRBV6-6 and TRBJ2-5; 10 positions match TRBD2. The J segment lost 1 base and the V segment lost 0 bases, leaving 2 bases of the junction unmatched. In germline, CDR1 is MNHNY, CDR2 SVGAGI (reference sequence). The CDR3 extends over 16 amino acids. Here the CDR3 DNA reads TGTGCCAGCAGTTACTCTAGCGGGAGGACCCAAGAGACCCAGTACTTC. It codes for CASSYSSGRTQETQYF.

The rearrangement links TRBV6-1 to TRBJ1-4; tentatively, D is TRBD1 (6 bases). Per germline, CDR1 MNHNS and CDR2 SASEGT. V was clipped by 8 bases and J by 0 bases, with 10 bases between them. CDR3 length: 14 residues. CDR3 protein: CASLGASTNEKLFF. CDR3 nucleotide sequence: TGTGCCAGCTTGGGGGCCTCAACTAATGAAAAACTGTTTTTT.

This chain joins TRBV5-6 and TRBJ1-1, with TRBD1 as a possible D gene (5 bases). The CDR3 totals 15 residues. Germline V lookup: CDR1 SGHDT, CDR2 YYEEEE. V lost 2 bases and J 1 base, leaving 12 bases between the germline ends. CDR3 nucleotide sequence: TGTGCCAGCAGCTTCGTTGACAGAGAGAACACTGAAGCTTTCTTT. It translates to CASSFVDRENTEAFF.

This CDR3 is CASSGPSYEQYF. CDR3 DNA: TGTGCCAGCAGCGGGCCCTCCTACGAGCAGTACTTC. This sequence joins TRBV9 and TRBJ2-7; no clear D. The CDR3 spans 12 residues. V lost 3 bases, J lost 0 bases, and 4 bases lay in between. From germline, CDR1 is SGDLS and CDR2 YYNGEE.

J is TRBJ2-6 and V is TRBV30; D may be TRBD1 (6 bases). CDR3 length: 16 residues. Germline CDR1 and CDR2: GTSNPN and SVGIG (reference sequence). Trimming removed 0 bases from V and 4 bases from J, with 13 bases in between. CDR3 nucleotide sequence: TGTGCCTGGAGTGTATGGGGTGGGACAGGGGCCAACGTCCTGACTTTC. Amino acid sequence: CAWSVWGGTGANVLTF.

This clone was picked up a small number of times. The genes are TRBV16 and TRBJ1-4; D is unresolved. CDR3 length: 14 amino acids. Germline CDR1 KGHSY, CDR2 FQNENV. V dropped 0 bases and J dropped 6 bases, with 8 bases sitting between them. CDR3 in amino acids: CASSQSARDEKLFF. The CDR3 nucleotides are TGTGCCAGCAGCCAATCTGCGCGGGATGAAAAACTGTTTTTT. The full variable domain, completed using reference TRBV16 and TRBJ1-4, is GEEVAQTPKHLVRGEGQKAKLYCAPIKGHSYVFWYQQVLKNEFKFLISFQNENVFDETGMPKERFSAKCLPNSPCSLEIQATKLEDSAVYFCASSQSARDEKLFFGSGTQLSVL.

The chain links TRBV20-1 to TRBJ2-5; D is undetermined. The CDR3 consists of 11 residues. V was trimmed by 6 bases and J by 5 bases, leaving 10 bases between them. CDR1 and CDR2 from the germline V gene are DFQATT and SNEGSKA (reference sequence). The DNA for the CDR3 is TGCAGTGCCCCGATCCGGGAGACCCAGTACTTC. Translation: CSAPIRETQYF.

This clone was picked up a small number of times. The CDR3, as DNA: TGTGCCAGCAGTTATGGGATAGGGTATAGCAATCAGCCCCAGCATTTT. Its protein product is CASSYGIGYSNQPQHF. The chain links TRBV6-6 to TRBJ1-5; D gene unclear. V shed 3 bases and J shed 0 bases, with 12 bases lying between them. This CDR3 has 16 residues. Germline V gene data show CDR1 as MNHNY and CDR2 as SVGAGI (reference sequence).

The V call is TRBV18, the J call TRBJ1-1, with 9 bases fitting TRBD1. The V gene end was trimmed by 1 base and the J gene end by 6 bases; junction bases not matched to a gene: 6. CDR1 is KGHSH, CDR2 LQKENI, per germline. This CDR3 is 15 amino acids long. The CDR3 DNA follows: TGTGCCAGCTCACCACTGGGACAGGGTCAATCTGAAGCTTTCTTT. It encodes CASSPLGQGQSEAFF.

This clone has just a few counts. V is TRBV9 and J is TRBJ2-7; 10 bases are shared with TRBD2. CDR1 and CDR2 (germline): SGDLS, YYNGEE. The ends lost 3 bases at V and 7 bases at J; junction bases unmatched: 7. CDR3 length equals 14 residues. In nucleotides, the CDR3 is TGTGCCAGCAGCGGAGAGGGACTAGCGAGAGAGCAGTACTTC. Translated, it gives CASSGEGLAREQYF.